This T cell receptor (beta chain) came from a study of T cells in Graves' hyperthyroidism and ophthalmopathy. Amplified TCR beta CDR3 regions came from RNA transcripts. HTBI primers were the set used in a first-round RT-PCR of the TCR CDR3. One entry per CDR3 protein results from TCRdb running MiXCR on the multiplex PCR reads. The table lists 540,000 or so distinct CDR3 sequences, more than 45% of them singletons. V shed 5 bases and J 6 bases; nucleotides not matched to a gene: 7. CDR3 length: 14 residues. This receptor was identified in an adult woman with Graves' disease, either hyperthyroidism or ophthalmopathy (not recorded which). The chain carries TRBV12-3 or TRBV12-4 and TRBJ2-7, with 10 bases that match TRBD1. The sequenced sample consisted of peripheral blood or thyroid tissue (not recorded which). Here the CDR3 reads CASSQKTGGVEQYF. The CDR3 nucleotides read TGTGCCAGCAGTCAGAAGACAGGGGGCGTCGAGCAGTACTTC.